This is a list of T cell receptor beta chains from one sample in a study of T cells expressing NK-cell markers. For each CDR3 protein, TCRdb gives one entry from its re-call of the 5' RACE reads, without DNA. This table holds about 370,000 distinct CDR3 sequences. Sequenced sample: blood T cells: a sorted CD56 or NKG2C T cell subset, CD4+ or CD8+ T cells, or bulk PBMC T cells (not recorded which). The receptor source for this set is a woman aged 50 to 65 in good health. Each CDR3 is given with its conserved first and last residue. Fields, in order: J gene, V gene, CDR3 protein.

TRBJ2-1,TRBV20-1,CSARPIQGSSYNEQFF
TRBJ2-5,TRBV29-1,CSQLAGETQYF
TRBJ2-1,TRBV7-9,CASSSYPRLAGVNEQFF
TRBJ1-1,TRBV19,CASSTLRTVTEAFF
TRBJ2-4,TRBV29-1,CSTWGTPQAKNIQYF
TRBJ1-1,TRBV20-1,CSASRQGKGPEAFF
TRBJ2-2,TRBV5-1,CASSPGPGNGELFF
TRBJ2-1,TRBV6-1,CASSEEGRGGANEQFF
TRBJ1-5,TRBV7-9,CASSSLPNQPQHF
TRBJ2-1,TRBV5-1,CASQGGTNPLYEQFF
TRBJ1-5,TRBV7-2,CASSLLGALGSQPQHF
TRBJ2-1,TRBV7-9,CASSLAASQRNEQFF
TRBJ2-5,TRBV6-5,CASSLGLAGSQETQYF
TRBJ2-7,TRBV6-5,CASSYELAGAMKQYF
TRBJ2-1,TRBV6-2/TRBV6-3,CASSYGTGDRYNEQFF
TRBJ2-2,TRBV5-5,CASSPRTTGFANTGELFF
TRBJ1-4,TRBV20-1,CTAWGAGEKLFF
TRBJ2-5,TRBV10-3,CAIRKTGKETQYF
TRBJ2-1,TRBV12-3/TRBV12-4,CASSLIGYEQFF
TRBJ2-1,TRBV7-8,CASSPRSWTSADEQFF
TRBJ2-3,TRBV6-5,CASRGGTAAYATQYF
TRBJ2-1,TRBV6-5,CASSFTSGSMNEQFF
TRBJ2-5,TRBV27,CASSFTGGEQETQYF
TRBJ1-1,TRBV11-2,CASSLRANTEAFF
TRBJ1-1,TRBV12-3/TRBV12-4,CASAKGTGGVIMNTEAFF
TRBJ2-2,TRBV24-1,CATSDPPGQGITGELFF
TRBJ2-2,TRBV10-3,CAIPSRDGFETGELFF
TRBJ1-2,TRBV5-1,CASSPGTGDGYTF
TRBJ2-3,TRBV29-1,CSARLARDTQYF